These T cell receptor beta chains were read from a single sample in a study of T cell changes during pregnancy in multiple sclerosis. Only in-frame clones appear in the TCRdb table, and some are missing; sequencing was by immunoSEQ multiplex PCR. This table holds 20,000 to 25,000 clones, around 85% found once. Sequenced here: CD8+ T cells from peripheral blood mononuclear cells, sampled in the first trimester of pregnancy. These receptors all stem from a female donor in good health, enrolled as a control in a pregnancy study. Each CDR3 is given with its conserved first and last residue. Fields, in order: CDR3 protein, J gene, V gene.

cdr3_aa: CASMSGGNLNTGELFF
j_call: TRBJ2-2
v_call: TRBV27

cdr3_aa: CASSLGQNEQFF
j_call: TRBJ2-1
v_call: TRBV13

cdr3_aa: CAWTKLAGAGEQYF
j_call: TRBJ2-7
v_call: TRBV30

cdr3_aa: CASSLTRDSTYEQYF
j_call: TRBJ2-7
v_call: TRBV4-1

cdr3_aa: CASSEDGDEQFF
j_call: TRBJ2-1
v_call: TRBV27

cdr3_aa: CASSASFETSSPLHF
j_call: TRBJ1-6
v_call: TRBV6-4

cdr3_aa: CASSTFWTASSGANVLTF
j_call: TRBJ2-6
v_call: TRBV19

cdr3_aa: CATSRDSASGNEQFF
j_call: TRBJ2-1
v_call: TRBV15

cdr3_aa: CASSVGRTYEQYF
j_call: TRBJ2-7
v_call: TRBV4-3

cdr3_aa: CASSFHTSGGTGELFF
j_call: TRBJ2-2
v_call: TRBV11-3

cdr3_aa: CASSPRQGWTDTQYF
j_call: TRBJ2-3
v_call: TRBV28

cdr3_aa: CASSLGDRALYEQYF
j_call: TRBJ2-7
v_call: TRBV5-6

cdr3_aa: CASSFRSNEQFF
j_call: TRBJ2-1
v_call: TRBV7-8

cdr3_aa: CSVGQGDVTEAFF
j_call: TRBJ1-1
v_call: TRBV29-1

cdr3_aa: CASTQAGPGQPQHF
j_call: TRBJ1-5
v_call: TRBV28

cdr3_aa: CASSLEGAGENEAFF
j_call: TRBJ1-1
v_call: TRBV28

cdr3_aa: CASSLLTGLKDGYTF
j_call: TRBJ1-2
v_call: TRBV7-6

cdr3_aa: CASSLLAGGETQYF
j_call: TRBJ2-5
v_call: TRBV13

cdr3_aa: CASSLAGGLDTQYF
j_call: TRBJ2-3
v_call: TRBV5-1

cdr3_aa: CASSQTLETTYEQYF
j_call: TRBJ2-7
v_call: TRBV4-3

cdr3_aa: CASSYGTGGEKLFF
j_call: TRBJ1-4
v_call: TRBV28

cdr3_aa: CASSQTPQGAVNEQYF
j_call: TRBJ2-7
v_call: TRBV7-6

cdr3_aa: CASSFASGRRETQYF
j_call: TRBJ2-5
v_call: TRBV7-3

cdr3_aa: CAWSGASFDEQFF
j_call: TRBJ2-1
v_call: TRBV30

cdr3_aa: CASSVEGVQSGNTIYF
j_call: TRBJ1-3
v_call: TRBV9

cdr3_aa: CASIGTGLYEQYF
j_call: TRBJ2-7
v_call: TRBV6-1

cdr3_aa: CASSPGQGAGYTF
j_call: TRBJ1-2
v_call: TRBV6-5

cdr3_aa: CASGRGNYNEQFF
j_call: TRBJ2-1
v_call: TRBV6-5

cdr3_aa: CASSSWGGWTDTQYF
j_call: TRBJ2-3
v_call: TRBV28

cdr3_aa: CASSLRTGGRGKDTQYF
j_call: TRBJ2-3
v_call: TRBV5-5

cdr3_aa: CASSLSGSSYEQYF
j_call: TRBJ2-7
v_call: TRBV27

cdr3_aa: CASGLRGSGANVLTF
j_call: TRBJ2-6
v_call: TRBV27

cdr3_aa: CASSESSGGSDEQYF
j_call: TRBJ2-7
v_call: TRBV6-1

cdr3_aa: CSVLGDSYGYTF
j_call: TRBJ1-2
v_call: TRBV29-1

cdr3_aa: CASLGRDSSYEQYF
j_call: TRBJ2-7
v_call: TRBV13

cdr3_aa: CASSFGSGSSYNEQFF
j_call: TRBJ2-1
v_call: TRBV9

cdr3_aa: CASTLGAGSYEQYF
j_call: TRBJ2-7
v_call: TRBV5-6

cdr3_aa: CASTPGGGTEAFF
j_call: TRBJ1-1
v_call: TRBV7-8

cdr3_aa: CASSVAGHPNQPQHF
j_call: TRBJ1-5
v_call: TRBV9

cdr3_aa: CASSQDPIQETQYF
j_call: TRBJ2-5
v_call: TRBV4-1

cdr3_aa: CASSYPPDRDVFF
j_call: TRBJ1-1
v_call: TRBV7-2

cdr3_aa: CASSYQGLENTIYF
j_call: TRBJ1-3
v_call: TRBV7-2

cdr3_aa: CASSLATDRGNEQFF
j_call: TRBJ2-1
v_call: TRBV5-1

cdr3_aa: CASSPGTSGGTEQFF
j_call: TRBJ2-1
v_call: TRBV13

cdr3_aa: CASSFHPGQGSDTQYF
j_call: TRBJ2-3
v_call: TRBV6-5

cdr3_aa: CAWSRGQGANEQFF
j_call: TRBJ2-1
v_call: TRBV30

cdr3_aa: CASSTTAGSGRYGYTF
j_call: TRBJ1-2
v_call: TRBV7-2

cdr3_aa: CASSTDKQGTEAFF
j_call: TRBJ1-1
v_call: TRBV6-5

cdr3_aa: CASSVGLEGPKKGAGGYTF
j_call: TRBJ1-2
v_call: TRBV9

cdr3_aa: CASSGLAGGVEQFF
j_call: TRBJ2-1
v_call: TRBV18

cdr3_aa: CASSSSTGGDYGYTF
j_call: TRBJ1-2
v_call: TRBV6-5